These 2 T cell receptor beta chains originate from one sample sequenced in a study of molecular identifiers for immune sequencing clone quantification. TCRdb redid the calling of the PCR reads with MiXCR, one entry per CDR3 protein. The data show 88,000 or so distinct CDR3 sequences, with 21% seen just once and 1% to 1.2% held by the top ten. The source material was naive CD8+ T cells from blood, with Jurkat cell RNA spiked in. The subset: FACS-sorted CD8+CD4-CCR7+CD45RA+ naive T cells. Source of these receptors: a human donor in good health. Some libraries in this study had Jurkat cell RNA spiked in.

This clonotype was recorded a few times. The rearrangement joins TRBV6-2 or TRBV6-3 to TRBJ2-2; D uncertain. Trimming shortened V by 2 bases and J by 3 bases, and 7 bases separated the two germline ends. The CDR3 consists of 14 residues. Germline assignment: CDR1 MNHEY and CDR2 SVGEGT. In DNA form, the CDR3 reads TGTGCCAGCAGTTACATCGGATACACCGGGGAGCTGTTTTTT. Its translation: CASSYIGYTGELFF.

This clonotype came up many times. The chain joins TRBV19 to TRBJ2-3, with 8 nucleotides matching TRBD2. With V trimmed by 7 bases and J by 5 bases, 2 bases remained unmatched. Germline V gene sequence: CDR1 LNHDA, CDR2 SQIVND (reference sequence). The CDR3 contains 12 residues. The CDR3 is CASTAGGDTQYF. The CDR3 nucleotides read TGTGCCAGTACCGCGGGGGGAGATACGCAGTATTTT.